This T cell receptor (beta chain) is drawn from a study of vaccination and CD4 T cells after COVID-19. Background on the study: Control cultures were given a CEFX pool, an HIV-1 Nef pool, or no peptide. Overall study results and limits: Median counts of SARS-CoV-2-reactive clonotypes increased from 21 to 38; this difference was not significant. It was found that, in convalescent patients, 304 of 307 vaccine-specific clones were spike mono-reactive.

An Oncomine TCR Beta short-read assay was used to sequence the DNA from cultured CD4+ T cells. MiXCR was run by TCRdb on the PCR reads, yielding one entry per CDR3 protein. This table holds approximately 12,000 distinct CDR3 sequences, about three fifths found once. The CDR3 extends over 12 amino acids. In the case of this clonotype: Its antigen is not identified.

Noted treatment: approximately nine-day PBMC culture with coronavirus spike peptide pools or control peptides (ViraFEST assay). The TCR originated in a human donor who had recovered from COVID-19. This chain uses TRBV21-1 with TRBJ1-2; the D call in the table, TRBD1, was not verified against the DNA. TRBV21-1 is noted as a pseudogene. The sequenced material came from CD4+ T cells from blood, cultured in vitro. CDR3 amino acids: CASQGKNYGYTF. As DNA, the CDR3 is TGTGCCAGCCAGGGAAAGAACTATGGCTACACCTTC.